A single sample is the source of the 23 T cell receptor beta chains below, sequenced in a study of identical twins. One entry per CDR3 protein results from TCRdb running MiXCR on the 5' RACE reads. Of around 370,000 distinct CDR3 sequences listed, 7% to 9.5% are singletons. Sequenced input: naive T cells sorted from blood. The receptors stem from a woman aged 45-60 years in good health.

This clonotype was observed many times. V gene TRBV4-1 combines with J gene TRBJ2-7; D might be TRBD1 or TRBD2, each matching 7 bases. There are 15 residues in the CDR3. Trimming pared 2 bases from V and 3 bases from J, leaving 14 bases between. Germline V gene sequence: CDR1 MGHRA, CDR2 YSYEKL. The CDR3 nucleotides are TGCGCCAGCAGCCAACCGCAGGGGGACTACTACGAGCAGTACTTC. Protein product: CASSQPQGDYYEQYF.

DNA of the CDR3: TGCGCCAGCAGACGAGACGTTGCCGGGGAGCTGTTTTTT. The encoded protein is CASRRDVAGELFF. The gene calls are TRBV5-1 and TRBJ2-2; D gene ambiguous. Germline V gives CDR1 SGHRS, CDR2 YFSETQ. Trimming shortened V by 5 bases and J by 6 bases, and 11 bases separated the two germline ends. The CDR3 contains 13 residues.

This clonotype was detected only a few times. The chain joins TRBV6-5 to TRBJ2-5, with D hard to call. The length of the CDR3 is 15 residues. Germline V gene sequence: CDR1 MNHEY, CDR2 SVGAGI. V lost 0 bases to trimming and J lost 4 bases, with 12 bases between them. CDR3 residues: CASSYSLGPPETQYF. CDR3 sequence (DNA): TGTGCCAGCAGTTACTCTTTGGGTCCTCCAGAGACCCAGTACTTC.

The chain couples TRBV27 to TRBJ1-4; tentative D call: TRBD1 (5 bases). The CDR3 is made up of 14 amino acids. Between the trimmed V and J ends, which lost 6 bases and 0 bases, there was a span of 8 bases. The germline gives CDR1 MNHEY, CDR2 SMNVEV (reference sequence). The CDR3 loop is CASRDISTNEKLFF. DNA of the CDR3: TGTGCCAGCAGGGACATCTCAACTAATGAAAAACTGTTTTTT.

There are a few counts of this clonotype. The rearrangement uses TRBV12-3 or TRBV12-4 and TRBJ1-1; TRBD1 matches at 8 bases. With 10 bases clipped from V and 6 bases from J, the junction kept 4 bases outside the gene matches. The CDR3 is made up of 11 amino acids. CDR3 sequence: CANGQGSEAFF. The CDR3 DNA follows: TGTGCCAACGGACAGGGATCTGAAGCTTTCTTT.

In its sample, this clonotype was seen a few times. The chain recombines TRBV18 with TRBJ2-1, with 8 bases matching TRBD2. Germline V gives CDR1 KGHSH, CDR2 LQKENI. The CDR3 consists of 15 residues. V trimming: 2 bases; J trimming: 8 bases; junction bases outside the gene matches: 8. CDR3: CASSPTAGGVDEQFF. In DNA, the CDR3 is TGTGCCAGCTCACCAACGGCGGGAGGAGTAGATGAGCAGTTCTTC.

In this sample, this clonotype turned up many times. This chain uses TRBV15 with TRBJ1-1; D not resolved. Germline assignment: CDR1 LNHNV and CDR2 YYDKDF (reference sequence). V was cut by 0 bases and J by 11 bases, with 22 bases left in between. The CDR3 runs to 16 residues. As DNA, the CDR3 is TGTGCCACCAGCAGAGACCCTCCGGACGGTACCCGAAAGGCTTTCTTT. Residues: CATSRDPPDGTRKAFF.

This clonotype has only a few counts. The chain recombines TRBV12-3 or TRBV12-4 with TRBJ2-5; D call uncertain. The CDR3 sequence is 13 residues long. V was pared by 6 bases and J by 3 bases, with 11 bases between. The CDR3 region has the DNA TGTGCCAGCAGCGCTGCCAGAGAAGAGACCCAGTACTTC. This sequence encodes CASSAAREETQYF.

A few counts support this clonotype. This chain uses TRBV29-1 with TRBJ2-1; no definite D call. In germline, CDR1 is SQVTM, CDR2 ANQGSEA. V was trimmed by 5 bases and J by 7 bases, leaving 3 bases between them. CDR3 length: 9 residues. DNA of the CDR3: TGCAGCGTTTTGAATGAGCAGTTCTTC. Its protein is CSVLNEQFF.

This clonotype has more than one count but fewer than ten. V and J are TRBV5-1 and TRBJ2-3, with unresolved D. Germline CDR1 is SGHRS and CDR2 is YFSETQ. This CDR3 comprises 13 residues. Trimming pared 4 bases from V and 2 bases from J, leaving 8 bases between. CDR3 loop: CASSPTNTDTQYF. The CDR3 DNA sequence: TGCGCCAGCAGCCCTACTAACACAGATACGCAGTATTTT.

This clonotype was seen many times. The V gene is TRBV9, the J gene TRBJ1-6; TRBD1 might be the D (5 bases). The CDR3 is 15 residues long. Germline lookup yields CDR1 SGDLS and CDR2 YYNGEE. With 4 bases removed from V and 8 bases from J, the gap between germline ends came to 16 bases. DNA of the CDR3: TGTGCCAGCAGCCCCCGGGAGGACACCCATTCACCCCTCCACTTT. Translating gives CASSPREDTHSPLHF.

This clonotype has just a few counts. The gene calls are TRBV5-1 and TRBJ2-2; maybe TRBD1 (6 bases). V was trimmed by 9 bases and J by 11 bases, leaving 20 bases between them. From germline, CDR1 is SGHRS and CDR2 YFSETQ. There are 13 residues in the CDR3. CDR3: CATIGTGPPELFF. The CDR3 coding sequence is TGCGCCACTATTGGAACAGGGCCCCCCGAGCTGTTTTTT.

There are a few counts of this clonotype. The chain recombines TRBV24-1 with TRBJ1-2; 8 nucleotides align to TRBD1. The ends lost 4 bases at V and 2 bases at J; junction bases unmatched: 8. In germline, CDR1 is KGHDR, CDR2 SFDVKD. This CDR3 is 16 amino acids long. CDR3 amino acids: CATSDGDRGLNYGYTF. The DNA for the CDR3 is TGTGCCACCAGTGACGGTGACAGGGGCCTGAACTATGGCTACACCTTC.

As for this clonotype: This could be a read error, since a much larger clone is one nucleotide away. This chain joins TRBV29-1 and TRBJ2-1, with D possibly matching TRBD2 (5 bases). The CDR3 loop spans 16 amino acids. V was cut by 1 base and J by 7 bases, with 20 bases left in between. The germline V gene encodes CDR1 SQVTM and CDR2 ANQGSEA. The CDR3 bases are TGCAGCGTTGAAGGATTTGGAGGAGCCGTTGGGAATGAGCAGTTCTTC. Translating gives CSVEGFGGAVGNEQFF.

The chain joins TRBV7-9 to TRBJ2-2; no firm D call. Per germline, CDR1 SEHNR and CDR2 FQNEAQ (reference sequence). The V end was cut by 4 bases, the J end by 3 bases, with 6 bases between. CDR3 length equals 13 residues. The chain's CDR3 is CASSSDYTGELFF. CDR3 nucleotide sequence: TGTGCCAGCAGCTCTGACTACACCGGGGAGCTGTTTTTT. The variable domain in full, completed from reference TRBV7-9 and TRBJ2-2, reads DTGVSQNPRHKITKRGQNVTFRCDPISEHNRLYWYRQTLGQGPEFLTYFQNEAQLEKSRLLSDRFSAERPKGSFSTLEIQRTEQGDSAMYLCASSSDYTGELFFGEGSRLTVL.

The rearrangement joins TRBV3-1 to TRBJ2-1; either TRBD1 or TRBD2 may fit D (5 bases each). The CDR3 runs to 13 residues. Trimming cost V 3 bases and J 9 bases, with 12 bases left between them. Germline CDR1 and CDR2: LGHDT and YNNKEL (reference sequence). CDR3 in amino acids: CASSHRGVGEQFF. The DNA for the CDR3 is TGTGCCAGCAGCCACCGAGGGGTTGGTGAGCAGTTCTTC.

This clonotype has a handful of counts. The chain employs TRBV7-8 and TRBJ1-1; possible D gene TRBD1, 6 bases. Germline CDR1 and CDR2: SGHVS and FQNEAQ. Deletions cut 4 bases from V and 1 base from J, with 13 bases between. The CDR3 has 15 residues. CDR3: CASSSRATGNTEAFF. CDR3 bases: TGTGCCAGCAGCTCGAGAGCGACAGGGAACACTGAAGCTTTCTTT.

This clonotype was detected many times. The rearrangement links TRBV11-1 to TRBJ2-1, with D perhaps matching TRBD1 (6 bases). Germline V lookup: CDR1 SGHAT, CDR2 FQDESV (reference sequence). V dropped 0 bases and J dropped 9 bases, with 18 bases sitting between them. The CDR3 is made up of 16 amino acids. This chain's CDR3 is CASSLAQGPPRGEQFF. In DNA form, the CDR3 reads TGTGCCAGCAGCTTAGCGCAGGGGCCGCCAAGGGGTGAGCAGTTCTTC. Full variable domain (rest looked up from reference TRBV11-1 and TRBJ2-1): EAEVAQSPRYKITEKSQAVAFWCDPISGHATLYWYRQILGQGPELLVQFQDESVVDDSQLPKDRFSAERLKGVDSTLKIQPAELGDSAMYLCASSLAQGPPRGEQFFGPGTRLTVL.

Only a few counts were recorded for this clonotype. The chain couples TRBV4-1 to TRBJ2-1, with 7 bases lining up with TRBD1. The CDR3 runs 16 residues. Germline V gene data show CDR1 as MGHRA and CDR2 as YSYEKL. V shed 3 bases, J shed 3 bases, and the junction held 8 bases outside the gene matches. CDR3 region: CASSHAKGGFYNEQFF. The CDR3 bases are TGCGCCAGCAGCCATGCCAAAGGGGGCTTCTACAATGAGCAGTTCTTC.

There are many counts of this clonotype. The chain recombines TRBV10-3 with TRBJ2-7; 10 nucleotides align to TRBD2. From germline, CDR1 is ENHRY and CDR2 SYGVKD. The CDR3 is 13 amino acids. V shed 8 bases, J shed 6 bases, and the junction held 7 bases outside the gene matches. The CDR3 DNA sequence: TGTGCCATCCGGGTACTAGCGGGACTCGAGCAGTACTTC. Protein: CAIRVLAGLEQYF.

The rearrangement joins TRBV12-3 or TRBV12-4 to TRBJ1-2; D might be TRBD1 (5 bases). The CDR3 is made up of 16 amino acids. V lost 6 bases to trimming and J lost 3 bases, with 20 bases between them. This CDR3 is CASSTRGWGTYYGYTF. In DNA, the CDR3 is TGTGCCAGCAGCACTAGGGGCTGGGGAACCTACTATGGCTACACCTTC.

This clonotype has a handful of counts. In DNA, the CDR3 is TGTGCCAGCAGTGAATTAGTCTTAGGGGGTAAGCAGTTCTTC. This gives the protein CASSELVLGGKQFF. V gene TRBV6-1 combines with J gene TRBJ2-1, with a weak D call TRBD1 (6 bases). V was shortened by 2 bases and J by 11 bases, with 16 bases between the two germline ends. CDR1 MNHNS and CDR2 SASEGT come from the germline V gene. The CDR3 sequence is 14 residues long.

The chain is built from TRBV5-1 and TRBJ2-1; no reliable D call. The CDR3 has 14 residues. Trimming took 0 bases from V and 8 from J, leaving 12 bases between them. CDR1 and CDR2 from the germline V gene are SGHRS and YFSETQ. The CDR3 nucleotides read TGCGCCAGCAGCTTGGGTAAGGTTGCTGATGAGCAGTTCTTC. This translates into CASSLGKVADEQFF.